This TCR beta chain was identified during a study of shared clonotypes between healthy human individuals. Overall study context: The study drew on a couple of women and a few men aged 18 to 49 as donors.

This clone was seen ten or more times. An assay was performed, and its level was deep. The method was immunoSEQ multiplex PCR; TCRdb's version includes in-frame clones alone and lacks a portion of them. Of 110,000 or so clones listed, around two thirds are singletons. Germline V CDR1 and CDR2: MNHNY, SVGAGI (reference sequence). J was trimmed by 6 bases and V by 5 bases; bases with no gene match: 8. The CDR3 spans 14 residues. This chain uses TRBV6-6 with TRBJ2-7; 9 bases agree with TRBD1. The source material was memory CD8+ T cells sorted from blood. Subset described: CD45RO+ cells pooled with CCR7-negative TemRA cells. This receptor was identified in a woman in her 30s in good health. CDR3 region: CASSTSGTGTEQYF. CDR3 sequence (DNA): TGTGCCAGCAGTACCTCCGGGACAGGGACCGAGCAGTACTTC.